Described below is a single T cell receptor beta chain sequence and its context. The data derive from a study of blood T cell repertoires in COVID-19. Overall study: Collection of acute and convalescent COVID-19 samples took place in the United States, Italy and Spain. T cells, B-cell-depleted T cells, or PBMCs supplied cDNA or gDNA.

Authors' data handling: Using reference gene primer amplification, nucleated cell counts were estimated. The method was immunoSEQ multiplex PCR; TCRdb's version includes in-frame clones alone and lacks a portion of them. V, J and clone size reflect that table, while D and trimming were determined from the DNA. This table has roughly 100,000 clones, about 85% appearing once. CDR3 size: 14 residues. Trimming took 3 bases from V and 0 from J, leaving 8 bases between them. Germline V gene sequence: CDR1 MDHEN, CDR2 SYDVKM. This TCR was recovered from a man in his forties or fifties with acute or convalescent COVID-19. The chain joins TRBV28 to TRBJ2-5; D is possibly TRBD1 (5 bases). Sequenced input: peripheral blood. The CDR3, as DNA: TGTGCCAGCAGTTTGCCCAGGGACCAAGAGACCCAGTACTTC. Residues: CASSLPRDQETQYF.